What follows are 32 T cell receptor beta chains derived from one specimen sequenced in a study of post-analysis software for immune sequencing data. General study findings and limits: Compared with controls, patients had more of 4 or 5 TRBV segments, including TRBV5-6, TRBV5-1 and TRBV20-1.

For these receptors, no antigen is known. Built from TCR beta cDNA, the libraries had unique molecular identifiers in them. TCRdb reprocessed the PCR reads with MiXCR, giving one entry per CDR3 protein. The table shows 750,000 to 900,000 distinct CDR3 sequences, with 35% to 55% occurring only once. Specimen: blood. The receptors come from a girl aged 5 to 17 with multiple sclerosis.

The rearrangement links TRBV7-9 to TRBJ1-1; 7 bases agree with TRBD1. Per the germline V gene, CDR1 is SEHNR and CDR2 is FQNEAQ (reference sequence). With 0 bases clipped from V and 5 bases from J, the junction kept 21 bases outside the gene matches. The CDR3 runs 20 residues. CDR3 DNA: TGTGCCAGCAGCTTAGCGTACTCCCCGGACAGGCCGACGCAGGAGACTGAAGCTTTCTTT. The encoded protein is CASSLAYSPDRPTQETEAFF.

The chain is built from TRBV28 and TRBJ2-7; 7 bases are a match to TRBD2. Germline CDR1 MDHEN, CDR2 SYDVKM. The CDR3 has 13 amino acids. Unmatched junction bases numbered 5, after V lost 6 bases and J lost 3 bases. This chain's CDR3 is CASSWRGNYEQYF. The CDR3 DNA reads TGTGCCAGCAGCTGGCGGGGGAACTACGAGCAGTACTTC.

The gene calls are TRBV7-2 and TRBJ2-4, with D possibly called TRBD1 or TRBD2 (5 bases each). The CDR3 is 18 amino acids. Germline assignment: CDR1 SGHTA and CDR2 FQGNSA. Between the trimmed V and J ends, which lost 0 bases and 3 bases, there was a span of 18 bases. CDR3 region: CASSLAPRGTLSKNIQYF. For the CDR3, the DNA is TGTGCCAGCAGCTTAGCGCCGAGGGGCACCTTGAGCAAAAACATTCAGTACTTC. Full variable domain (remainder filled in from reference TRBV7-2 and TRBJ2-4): GAGVSQSPSNKVTEKGKDVELRCDPISGHTALYWYRQSLGQGLEFLIYFQGNSAPDKSGLPSDRFSAERTGGSVSTLTIQRTQQEDSAVYLCASSLAPRGTLSKNIQYFGAGTRLSVL.

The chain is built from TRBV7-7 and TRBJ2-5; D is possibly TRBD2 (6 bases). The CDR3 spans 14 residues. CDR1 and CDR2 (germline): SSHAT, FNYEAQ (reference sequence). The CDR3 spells CTSSAGLLQETQYF. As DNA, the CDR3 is TGTACTAGCAGCGCCGGACTGCTCCAAGAGACCCAGTACTTC.

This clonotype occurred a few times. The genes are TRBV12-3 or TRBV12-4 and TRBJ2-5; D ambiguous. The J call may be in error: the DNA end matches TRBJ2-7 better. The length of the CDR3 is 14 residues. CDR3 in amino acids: CASSFLVGRSEQYF. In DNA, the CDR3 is TGTGCCAGCAGTTTTCTGGTGGGAAGAAGCGAGCAGTACTTC.

CDR3 sequence reads: CASSQAVWVHPSTDTQYF. Written as DNA, the CDR3 is TGTGCCAGCAGCCAAGCGGTATGGGTGCATCCTAGCACAGATACGCAGTATTTT. The chain couples TRBV4-2 to TRBJ2-3; no clear D. V shed 1 base and J shed 0 bases, with 17 bases lying between them. Germline V gene sequence: CDR1 LGHNA, CDR2 YNFKEQ. This CDR3 is 18 amino acids long.

CDR3 amino acids: CASSLDRARSLYEQYF. The CDR3 DNA reads TGTGCCAGCAGCTTAGATAGAGCGAGGTCCCTGTACGAGCAGTACTTC. The genes are TRBV11-3 and TRBJ2-4, with D unresolved. The DNA end lines up better with TRBJ2-7; the J call may be wrong. Germline V CDR1 and CDR2: SGHNT, YENEEA. The CDR3 extends over 16 amino acids.

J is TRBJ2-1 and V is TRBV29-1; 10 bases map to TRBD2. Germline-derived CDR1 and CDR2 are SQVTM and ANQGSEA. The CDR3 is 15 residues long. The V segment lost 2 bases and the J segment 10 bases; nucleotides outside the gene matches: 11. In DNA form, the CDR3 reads TGCAGCGTTGAATTGGGCCTAGCGGGAGTCGGGGAGCAGTTCTTC. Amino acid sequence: CSVELGLAGVGEQFF.

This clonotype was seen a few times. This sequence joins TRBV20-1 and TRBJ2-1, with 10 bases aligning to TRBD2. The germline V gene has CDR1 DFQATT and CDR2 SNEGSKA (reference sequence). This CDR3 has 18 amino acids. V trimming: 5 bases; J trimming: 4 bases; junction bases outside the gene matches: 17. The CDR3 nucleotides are TGCAGTGCTCGCGACCAGGGAGTAGCGGGGGGTTATTACAATGAGCAGTTCTTC. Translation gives CSARDQGVAGGYYNEQFF.

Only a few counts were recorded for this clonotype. The CDR3 DNA reads as TGTGCCAGCAGCTCCGGGACGAAGAAACCCTACGAGCAGTACTTC. The encoded protein is CASSSGTKKPYEQYF. The rearrangement uses TRBV11-2 and TRBJ2-7; D may match TRBD1 or TRBD2 (5 bases each). Germline V gene data show CDR1 as SGHAT and CDR2 as FQNNGV. The CDR3 length is 15 residues. The V and J ends lost 4 bases and 2 bases respectively, with 15 bases between them.

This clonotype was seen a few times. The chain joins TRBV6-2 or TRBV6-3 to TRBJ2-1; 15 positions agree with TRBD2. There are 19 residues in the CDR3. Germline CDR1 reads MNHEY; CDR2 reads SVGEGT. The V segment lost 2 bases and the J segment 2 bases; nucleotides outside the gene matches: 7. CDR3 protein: CASSYGAGLAGGTYNEQFF. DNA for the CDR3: TGTGCCAGCAGTTACGGAGCGGGACTAGCGGGGGGAACCTACAATGAGCAGTTCTTC.

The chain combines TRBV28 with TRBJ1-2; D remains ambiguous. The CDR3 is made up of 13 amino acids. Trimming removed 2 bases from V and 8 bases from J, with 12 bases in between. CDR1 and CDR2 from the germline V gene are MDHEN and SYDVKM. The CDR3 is CASSLAARVGYTF. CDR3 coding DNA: TGTGCCAGCAGTTTAGCAGCCCGGGTCGGCTACACCTTC.

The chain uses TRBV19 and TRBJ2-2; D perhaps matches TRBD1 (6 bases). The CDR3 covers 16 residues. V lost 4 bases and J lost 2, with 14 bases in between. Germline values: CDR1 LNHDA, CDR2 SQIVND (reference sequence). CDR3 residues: CASSTSGTPNTGELFF. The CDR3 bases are TGTGCCAGTAGTACATCCGGGACACCCAACACCGGGGAGCTGTTTTTT.

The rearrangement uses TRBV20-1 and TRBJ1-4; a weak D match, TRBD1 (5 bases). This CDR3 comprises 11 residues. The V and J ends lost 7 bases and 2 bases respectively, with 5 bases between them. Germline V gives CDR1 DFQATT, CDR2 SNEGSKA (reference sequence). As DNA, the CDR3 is TGCAGTGACAGGACTAATGAAAAACTGTTTTTT. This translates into CSDRTNEKLFF.

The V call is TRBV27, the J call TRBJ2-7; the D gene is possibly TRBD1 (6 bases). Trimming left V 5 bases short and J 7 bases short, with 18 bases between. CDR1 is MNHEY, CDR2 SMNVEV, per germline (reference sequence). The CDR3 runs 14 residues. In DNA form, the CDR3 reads TGTGCCAGCAGTCCACAGGACAGAGTGTGGGAGCAGTACTTC. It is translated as CASSPQDRVWEQYF.

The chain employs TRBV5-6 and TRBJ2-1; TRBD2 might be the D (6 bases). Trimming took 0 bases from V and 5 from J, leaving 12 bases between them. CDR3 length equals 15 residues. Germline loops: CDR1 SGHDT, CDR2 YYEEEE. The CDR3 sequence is CASSLEASAHNEQFF. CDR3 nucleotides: TGTGCCAGCAGCTTGGAGGCTAGCGCCCACAATGAGCAGTTCTTC.

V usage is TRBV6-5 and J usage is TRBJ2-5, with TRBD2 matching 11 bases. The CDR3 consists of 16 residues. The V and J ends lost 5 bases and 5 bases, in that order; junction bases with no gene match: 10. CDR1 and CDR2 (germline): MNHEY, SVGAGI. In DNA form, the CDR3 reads TGTGCCAGCAGTCCGGGACTAGCGGCCCTCGGGGAGACCCAGTACTTC. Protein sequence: CASSPGLAALGETQYF.

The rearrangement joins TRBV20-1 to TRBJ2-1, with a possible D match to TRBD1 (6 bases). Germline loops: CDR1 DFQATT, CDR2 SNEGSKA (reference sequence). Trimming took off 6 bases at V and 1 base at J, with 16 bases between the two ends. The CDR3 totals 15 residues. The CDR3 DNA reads TGCAGTGCCACCAACAGGGTACAGTCCTACAATGAGCAGTTCTTC. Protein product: CSATNRVQSYNEQFF.

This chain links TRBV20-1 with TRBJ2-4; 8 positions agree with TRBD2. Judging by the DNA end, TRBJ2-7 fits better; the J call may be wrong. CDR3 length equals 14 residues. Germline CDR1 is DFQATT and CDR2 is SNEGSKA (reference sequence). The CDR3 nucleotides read TGCAGTGCTAGAGAGTCGGGAGGGGCTGCCGAGCAGTACTTC. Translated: CSARESGGAAEQYF.

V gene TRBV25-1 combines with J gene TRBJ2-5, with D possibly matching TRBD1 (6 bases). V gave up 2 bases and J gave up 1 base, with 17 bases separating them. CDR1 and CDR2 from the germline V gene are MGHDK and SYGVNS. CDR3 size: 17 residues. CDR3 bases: TGTGCCAGCAGTGAAAGGGGGAGACAGAGCTCCCAAGAGACCCAGTACTTC. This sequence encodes CASSERGRQSSQETQYF.

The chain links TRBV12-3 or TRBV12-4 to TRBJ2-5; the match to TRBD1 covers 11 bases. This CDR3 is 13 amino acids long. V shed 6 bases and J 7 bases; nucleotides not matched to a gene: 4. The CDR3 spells CASRPGTGGTQYF. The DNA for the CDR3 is TGTGCCAGCAGACCCGGGACAGGGGGGACCCAGTACTTC.

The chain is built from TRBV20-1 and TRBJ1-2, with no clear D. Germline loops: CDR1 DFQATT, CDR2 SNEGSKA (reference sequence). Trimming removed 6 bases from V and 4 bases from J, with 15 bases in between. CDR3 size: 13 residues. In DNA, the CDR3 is TGCAGTGCCTTTCCGGCCGACGGCTATGGCTACACCTTC. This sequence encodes CSAFPADGYGYTF.

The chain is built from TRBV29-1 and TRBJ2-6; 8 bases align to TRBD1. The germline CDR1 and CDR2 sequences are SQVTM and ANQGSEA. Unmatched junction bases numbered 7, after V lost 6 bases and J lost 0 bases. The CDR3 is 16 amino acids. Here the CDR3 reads CSVRDRLSSGANVLTF. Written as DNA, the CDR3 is TGCAGCGTCCGGGACAGGCTTTCCTCTGGGGCCAACGTCCTGACTTTC.

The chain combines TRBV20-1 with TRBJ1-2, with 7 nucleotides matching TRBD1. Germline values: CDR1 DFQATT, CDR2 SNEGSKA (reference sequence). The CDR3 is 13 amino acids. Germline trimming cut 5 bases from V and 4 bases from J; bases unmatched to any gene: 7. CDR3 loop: CSASPGQAYGYTF. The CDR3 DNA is TGCAGTGCTTCCCCTGGACAGGCCTATGGCTACACCTTC.

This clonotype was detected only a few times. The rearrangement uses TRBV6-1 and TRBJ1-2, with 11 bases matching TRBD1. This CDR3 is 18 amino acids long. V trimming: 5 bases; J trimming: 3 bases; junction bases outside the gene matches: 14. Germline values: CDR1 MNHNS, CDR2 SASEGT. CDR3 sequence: CASSQRHPGQGADYGYTF. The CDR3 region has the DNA TGTGCCAGCAGTCAACGACACCCTGGACAGGGGGCAGACTATGGCTACACCTTC.

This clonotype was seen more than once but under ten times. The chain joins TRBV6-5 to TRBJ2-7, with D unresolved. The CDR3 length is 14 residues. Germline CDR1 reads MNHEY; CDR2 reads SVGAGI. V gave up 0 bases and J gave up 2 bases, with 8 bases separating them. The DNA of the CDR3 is TGTGCCAGCAGTTACTCCCAGCTAGCCTACGAGCAGTACTTC. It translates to CASSYSQLAYEQYF.

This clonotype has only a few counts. The chain's CDR3 is CASSVRTGLGEKLFF. For the CDR3, the DNA is TGTGCCAGCAGCGTAAGGACAGGCCTGGGAGAAAAACTGTTTTTT. This rearrangement joins TRBV9 to TRBJ1-4, with 7 bases matching TRBD1. This CDR3 has 15 amino acids. The V gene end was trimmed by 1 base and the J gene end by 8 bases; junction bases not matched to a gene: 8. CDR1 and CDR2 (germline): SGDLS, YYNGEE.

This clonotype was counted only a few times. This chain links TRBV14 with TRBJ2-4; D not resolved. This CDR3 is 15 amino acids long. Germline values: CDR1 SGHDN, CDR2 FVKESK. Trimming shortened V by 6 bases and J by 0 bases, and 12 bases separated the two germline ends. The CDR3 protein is CASSRLTGAKNIQYF. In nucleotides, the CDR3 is TGTGCCAGCAGTCGACTCACGGGAGCCAAAAACATTCAGTACTTC. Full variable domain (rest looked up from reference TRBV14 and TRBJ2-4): EAGVTQFPSHSVIEKGQTVTLRCDPISGHDNLYWYRRVMGKEIKFLLHFVKESKQDESGMPNNRFLAERTGGTYSTLKVQPAELEDSGVYFCASSRLTGAKNIQYFGAGTRLSVL.

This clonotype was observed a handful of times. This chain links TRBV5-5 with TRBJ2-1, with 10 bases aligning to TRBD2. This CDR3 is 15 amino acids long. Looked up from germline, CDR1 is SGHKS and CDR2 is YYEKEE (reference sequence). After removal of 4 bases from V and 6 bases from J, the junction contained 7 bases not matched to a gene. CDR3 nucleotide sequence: TGTGCCAGCAGCCCGGGACTAGCGATCCTCAATGAGCAGTTCTTC. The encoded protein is CASSPGLAILNEQFF.

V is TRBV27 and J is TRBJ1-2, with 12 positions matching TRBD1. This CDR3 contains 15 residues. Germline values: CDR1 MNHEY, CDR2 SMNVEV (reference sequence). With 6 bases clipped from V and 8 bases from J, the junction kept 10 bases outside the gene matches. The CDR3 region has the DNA TGTGCCAGCAGGAGGATGGGACAGGGGGCGCGGGGCTACACCTTC. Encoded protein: CASRRMGQGARGYTF.

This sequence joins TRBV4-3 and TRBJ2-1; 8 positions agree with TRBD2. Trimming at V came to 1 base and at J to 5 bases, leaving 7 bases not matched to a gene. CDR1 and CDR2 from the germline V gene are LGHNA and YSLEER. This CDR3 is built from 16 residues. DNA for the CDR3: TGCGCCAGCAGCCAAGTAATCACTAGCGGTAACAATGAGCAGTTCTTC. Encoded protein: CASSQVITSGNNEQFF.

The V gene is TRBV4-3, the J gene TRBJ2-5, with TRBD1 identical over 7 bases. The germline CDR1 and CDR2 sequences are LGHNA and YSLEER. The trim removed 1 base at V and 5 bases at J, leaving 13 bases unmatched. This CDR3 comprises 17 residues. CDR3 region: CASSQGRQGSYGETQYF. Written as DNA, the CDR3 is TGCGCCAGCAGCCAAGGGAGACAGGGAAGTTATGGGGAGACCCAGTACTTC.